This note documents a single TCR beta chain sequence. Naive CD8 cells were CD45RO-negative, positively selected for CCR7, excluding terminally differentiated effector memory CD45RA+ cells. Trimming pared 4 bases from V and 0 bases from J, leaving 10 bases between. The CDR3 contains 15 residues. Germline V lookup: CDR1 SEHNR, CDR2 FQNEAQ (reference sequence). This sample is drawn from a study of shared clonotypes between healthy human individuals. Profiled with immunoSEQ multiplex PCR; TCRdb holds only in-frame clones, not every one. The sample contains roughly 2.1 million clones, 85% to 95% of which appear only once.

The TCR was taken from a man aged 18 to 29 in good health. Some clones in this sample may be carry-over from other donors' samples. This sequence joins TRBV7-9 and TRBJ2-1; no reliable D call. The sequencing sample was made of naive CD8+ T cells from PBMCs. The CDR3 region has the DNA TGTGCCAGCAGCTCGTCCAAGAGCTCCTACAATGAGCAGTTCTTC. This codes for CASSSSKSSYNEQFF.